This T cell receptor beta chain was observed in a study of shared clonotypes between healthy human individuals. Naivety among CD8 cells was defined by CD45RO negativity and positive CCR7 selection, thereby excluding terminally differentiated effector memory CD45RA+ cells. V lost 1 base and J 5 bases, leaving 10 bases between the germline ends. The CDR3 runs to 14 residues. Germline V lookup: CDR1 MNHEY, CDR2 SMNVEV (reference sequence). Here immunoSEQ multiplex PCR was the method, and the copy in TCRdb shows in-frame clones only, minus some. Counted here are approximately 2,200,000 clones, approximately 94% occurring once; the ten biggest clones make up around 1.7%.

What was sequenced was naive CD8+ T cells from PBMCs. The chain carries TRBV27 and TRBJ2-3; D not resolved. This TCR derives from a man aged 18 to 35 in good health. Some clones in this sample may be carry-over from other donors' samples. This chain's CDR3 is CASSLFGRLDTQYF. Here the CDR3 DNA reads TGTGCCAGCAGTTTATTTGGTCGGTTAGATACGCAGTATTTT.